The clone carrying this T cell receptor (beta chain) was seen a handful of times. The antigen is undetermined. The record originates from a study of cytomegalovirus exposure and HLA in healthy donors. Study-level results: In all likelihood, a cluster of highly shared sequence variants was a sequencing artifact. In an earlier analysis, in roughly 600 donors, most V segments appeared productive either ~90% or ~30% of the time.

A multiplex PCR was run with 60 Vbeta primers and 13 Jbeta primers. Profiling relied on immunoSEQ multiplex PCR, and the TCRdb table lists in-frame clones only, not all of them. Here the sample spans about 110,000 clones, around 79% being singletons. CDR1 and CDR2 (germline): SGHRS, YFSETQ. Trimming at V came to 4 bases and at J to 4 bases, leaving 4 bases not matched to a gene. This CDR3 is 14 amino acids long. Sequencing was done on a sample of PBMCs. The receptor comes from a woman between 40 and 55 years old in good health and CMV-seronegative. V gene TRBV5-1 combines with J gene TRBJ2-2; 7 bases agree with TRBD1. CDR3 region: CASSEGQSTGELFF. CDR3 DNA sequence: TGCGCCAGCAGCGAGGGACAGAGCACCGGGGAGCTGTTTTTT.